A selection of T cell receptor beta chains follows, all from one sample in a study of T cells in Graves' hyperthyroidism and ophthalmopathy. One entry per CDR3 protein results from TCRdb running MiXCR on the multiplex PCR reads. The data hold hundreds of thousands of distinct CDR3 sequences, with 17% observed a single time. The sequencing sample was made of blood. Receptor source: a woman aged 18 to 35 with Graves' ophthalmopathy. Both conserved end residues are part of each CDR3.

cdr3_aa: CASSPEYSGNQPQHF; v_call: TRBV18; j_call: TRBJ1-5
cdr3_aa: CASSQQGDGSQPQHF; v_call: TRBV3-1; j_call: TRBJ1-5
cdr3_aa: CASSLDGGDGWEQFF; v_call: TRBV5-5; j_call: TRBJ2-1
cdr3_aa: CSARDGTGFYEQYF; v_call: TRBV20-1; j_call: TRBJ2-7
cdr3_aa: CASSYKDSYEQYF; v_call: TRBV12-3/TRBV12-4; j_call: TRBJ2-7
cdr3_aa: CASSFGPGHELEEQYF; v_call: TRBV5-4; j_call: TRBJ2-7
cdr3_aa: CAWSVGDDTEAFF; v_call: TRBV30; j_call: TRBJ1-1
cdr3_aa: CASSGWALSRNQPQHF; v_call: TRBV19; j_call: TRBJ1-5
cdr3_aa: CAISRLAGGPGDTQYF; v_call: TRBV10-3; j_call: TRBJ2-3
cdr3_aa: CASIGWETGALNTEAFF; v_call: TRBV10-2; j_call: TRBJ1-1
cdr3_aa: CASSFDLAGADTQYF; v_call: TRBV5-4; j_call: TRBJ2-3
cdr3_aa: CASSPPGQGTRLGYTF; v_call: TRBV28; j_call: TRBJ1-2
cdr3_aa: CASSYQGVGELFF; v_call: TRBV6-1; j_call: TRBJ2-2
cdr3_aa: CASSPMGQEIPNTEAFF; v_call: TRBV7-6; j_call: TRBJ1-1
cdr3_aa: CSVVAGLSYEQYF; v_call: TRBV29-1; j_call: TRBJ2-7
cdr3_aa: CSARDRDGNTIYF; v_call: TRBV29-1; j_call: TRBJ1-3
cdr3_aa: CSAGRDWRTEAFF; v_call: TRBV20-1; j_call: TRBJ1-1
cdr3_aa: CASRGLGDRGYEQFF; v_call: TRBV6-1; j_call: TRBJ2-1
cdr3_aa: CASSLDYGSGNTIYF; v_call: TRBV5-4; j_call: TRBJ1-3
cdr3_aa: CASRSLAGIINTGELFF; v_call: TRBV5-1; j_call: TRBJ2-2
cdr3_aa: CAWSIGSSYGYTF; v_call: TRBV30; j_call: TRBJ1-2
cdr3_aa: CASSLWTEMGEQYF; v_call: TRBV4-1; j_call: TRBJ2-7
cdr3_aa: CASSHFGAEAFF; v_call: TRBV4-1; j_call: TRBJ1-1
cdr3_aa: CASSYSGGTNTGELFF; v_call: TRBV11-3; j_call: TRBJ2-2
cdr3_aa: CASSIGTGYGYTF; v_call: TRBV19; j_call: TRBJ1-2
cdr3_aa: CTTVEGGGAHEQYF; v_call: TRBV29-1; j_call: TRBJ2-7
cdr3_aa: CATHRGRGGNTEAFF; v_call: TRBV6-1; j_call: TRBJ1-1
cdr3_aa: CASSPRLAHSTDTQYF; v_call: TRBV18; j_call: TRBJ2-3
cdr3_aa: CASSIRVASTDTQYF; v_call: TRBV5-1; j_call: TRBJ2-3
cdr3_aa: CASSYRGPYEQYF; v_call: TRBV28; j_call: TRBJ2-7
cdr3_aa: CASRDTGAQETQYF; v_call: TRBV28; j_call: TRBJ2-5
cdr3_aa: CASSQDRETSGLPGNTGELFF; v_call: TRBV4-3; j_call: TRBJ2-2
cdr3_aa: CASSLYRGQIGYTF; v_call: TRBV12-3/TRBV12-4; j_call: TRBJ1-2
cdr3_aa: CSAVVAGADEKLFF; v_call: TRBV29-1; j_call: TRBJ1-4
cdr3_aa: CSAGGTEVYEQYF; v_call: TRBV20-1; j_call: TRBJ2-7
cdr3_aa: CASSQVHRNTEAFF; v_call: TRBV3-1; j_call: TRBJ1-1
cdr3_aa: CASRDKTGKNEKLFF; v_call: TRBV2; j_call: TRBJ1-4
cdr3_aa: CASSDSGGREQYF; v_call: TRBV27; j_call: TRBJ2-7
cdr3_aa: CASSPAQLAPQDTQYF; v_call: TRBV12-3/TRBV12-4; j_call: TRBJ2-3
cdr3_aa: CASQREFRQETQYF; v_call: TRBV19; j_call: TRBJ2-5
cdr3_aa: CASSPLGPGLNQPQHF; v_call: TRBV18; j_call: TRBJ1-5
cdr3_aa: CASSRGLAGVGETQYF; v_call: TRBV6-1; j_call: TRBJ2-5
cdr3_aa: CSARDHRGNQPQHF; v_call: TRBV20-1; j_call: TRBJ1-5
cdr3_aa: CASSFGDLSYEQYF; v_call: TRBV27; j_call: TRBJ2-7
cdr3_aa: CASIPQGADYGYTF; v_call: TRBV28; j_call: TRBJ1-2
cdr3_aa: CASSDSGIQETQYF; v_call: TRBV28; j_call: TRBJ2-5
cdr3_aa: CSARDPGTTVWYGYTF; v_call: TRBV20-1; j_call: TRBJ1-2
cdr3_aa: CASSRAEQGQGSGYTF; v_call: TRBV6-1; j_call: TRBJ1-2
cdr3_aa: CSARDGGGPGDTQYF; v_call: TRBV20-1; j_call: TRBJ2-3
cdr3_aa: CASSRTDLVHNSPLHF; v_call: TRBV7-9; j_call: TRBJ1-6
cdr3_aa: CATRGYGDEQYF; v_call: TRBV28; j_call: TRBJ2-7
cdr3_aa: CASKLAGTTDTQYF; v_call: TRBV28; j_call: TRBJ2-3